This T cell receptor (beta chain) was recovered during a study of blood T cell repertoires in COVID-19. This clone has a single count. The protocol was immunoSEQ multiplex PCR, while the TCRdb copy is restricted to in-frame clones and leaves out a portion. Counted here are approximately 85,000 clones, nearly 90% occurring once; the ten biggest clones make up approximately 4.3%. This CDR3 contains 11 residues. Trimming pared 6 bases from V and 3 bases from J, leaving 7 bases between. Germline CDR1 DFQATT, CDR2 SNEGSKA (reference sequence). V is TRBV20-1 and J is TRBJ2-3, with D maybe TRBD1 (6 bases). This receptor was taken from a woman older than 75 with active or convalescent COVID-19. Sequencing was performed on peripheral blood. CDR3 region: CSAGQTDTQYF. CDR3 nucleotide sequence: TGCAGTGCAGGACAGACAGATACGCAGTATTTT.